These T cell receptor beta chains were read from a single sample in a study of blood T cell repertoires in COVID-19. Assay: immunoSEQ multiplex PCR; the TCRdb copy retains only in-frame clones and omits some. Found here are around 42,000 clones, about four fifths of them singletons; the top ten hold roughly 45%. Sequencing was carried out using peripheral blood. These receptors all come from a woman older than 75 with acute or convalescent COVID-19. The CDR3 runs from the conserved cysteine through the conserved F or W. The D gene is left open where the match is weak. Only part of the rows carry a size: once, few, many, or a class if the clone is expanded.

cdr3_aa: CAWRTEMNTEAFF; cdr3_nt: TGTGCCTGGAGGACGGAGATGAACACTGAAGCTTTCTTT; clone_size: NA; v_call: TRBV30; j_call: TRBJ1-1; d_call: NA
cdr3_aa: CAGRSGAYNEQFF; cdr3_nt: TGTGCCGGACGATCAGGGGCCTACAATGAGCAGTTCTTC; clone_size: NA; v_call: TRBV2; j_call: TRBJ2-1; d_call: NA
cdr3_aa: CASSRFGQLDNSPLHF; cdr3_nt: TGCGCCAGCAGCCGATTCGGACAGCTAGATAATTCACCCCTCCACTTT; clone_size: NA; v_call: TRBV4-3; j_call: TRBJ1-6; d_call: NA
cdr3_aa: CASSPADSSGNTIYF; cdr3_nt: TGTGCCAGCTCACCAGCGGATAGCTCTGGAAACACCATATATTTT; clone_size: NA; v_call: TRBV18; j_call: TRBJ1-3; d_call: NA
cdr3_aa: CASSPLRGGLLGYTF; cdr3_nt: TGTGCCAGCAGCCCTCTCCGTGGGGGACTGTTAGGCTACACCTTC; clone_size: NA; v_call: TRBV3-1/TRBV3-2; j_call: TRBJ1-2; d_call: NA
cdr3_aa: CASRRDSNEKLFF; cdr3_nt: TGTGCCAGTAGACGCGACAGCAATGAAAAACTGTTTTTT; clone_size: NA; v_call: TRBV19; j_call: TRBJ1-4; d_call: NA
cdr3_aa: CASSPQGSYEQYF; cdr3_nt: TGTGCCAGCAGCCCCCAGGGCTCCTACGAGCAGTACTTC; clone_size: few; v_call: TRBV5-6; j_call: TRBJ2-7; d_call: NA
cdr3_aa: CASSPGFHGYTF; cdr3_nt: TGTGCCAGCAGTCCAGGGTTCCATGGCTACACCTTC; clone_size: NA; v_call: TRBV6-2/TRBV6-3; j_call: TRBJ1-2; d_call: NA
cdr3_aa: CASRGTENQPQHF; cdr3_nt: TGTGCCAGCAGAGGGACAGAGAATCAGCCCCAGCATTTT; clone_size: NA; v_call: TRBV6-5; j_call: TRBJ1-5; d_call: TRBD1
cdr3_aa: CASRSGALNEQYF; cdr3_nt: TGTGCCAGCAGAAGCGGGGCTCTCAACGAGCAGTACTTC; clone_size: NA; v_call: TRBV12-3/TRBV12-4; j_call: TRBJ2-7; d_call: TRBD2
cdr3_aa: CASRSHSSTEAFF; cdr3_nt: TGTGCCAGCAGGAGCCACAGCAGCACCGAAGCTTTCTTT; clone_size: NA; v_call: TRBV6-5; j_call: TRBJ1-1; d_call: NA
cdr3_aa: CASSLTPDRKEQPQHF; cdr3_nt: TGCGCCAGCAGCCTAACCCCGGACAGGAAGGAACAGCCCCAGCATTTT; clone_size: NA; v_call: TRBV23-1; j_call: TRBJ1-5; d_call: TRBD1
cdr3_aa: CAWSAQGTEAFF; cdr3_nt: TGTGCCTGGAGTGCCCAGGGGACTGAAGCTTTCTTT; clone_size: NA; v_call: TRBV30; j_call: TRBJ1-1; d_call: NA
cdr3_aa: CASSQDRRQTEAFF; cdr3_nt: TGCGCCAGCAGCCAAGATCGGCGGCAGACTGAAGCTTTCTTT; clone_size: few; v_call: TRBV4-3; j_call: TRBJ1-1; d_call: NA
cdr3_aa: CASGTGLVNTEAFF; cdr3_nt: TGTGCCAGCGGGACAGGGTTGGTGAACACTGAAGCTTTCTTT; clone_size: NA; v_call: TRBV2; j_call: TRBJ1-1; d_call: TRBD1
cdr3_aa: CSVETGPSGYTF; cdr3_nt: TGCAGCGTAGAGACAGGGCCTAGTGGCTACACCTTC; clone_size: NA; v_call: TRBV29-1; j_call: TRBJ1-2; d_call: TRBD1
cdr3_aa: CASSRARGIEQYF; cdr3_nt: TGTGCCAGCAGCCGAGCGAGGGGGATCGAGCAGTACTTC; clone_size: NA; v_call: TRBV13; j_call: TRBJ2-7; d_call: NA
cdr3_aa: CASSTTPTGPNTEAFF; cdr3_nt: TGTGCCAGTAGTACTACTCCTACAGGGCCTAACACTGAAGCTTTCTTT; clone_size: once; v_call: TRBV19; j_call: TRBJ1-1; d_call: NA
cdr3_aa: CASSTGGREYGYTF; cdr3_nt: TGTGCCAGCAGTACCGGCGGCAGAGAGTATGGCTACACCTTC; clone_size: NA; v_call: TRBV6-5; j_call: TRBJ1-2; d_call: NA
cdr3_aa: CASSNPGGARANEQFF; cdr3_nt: TGTGCCAGTAGTAACCCAGGAGGGGCTAGGGCTAATGAGCAGTTCTTC; clone_size: NA; v_call: TRBV19; j_call: TRBJ2-1; d_call: NA
cdr3_aa: CAISEGLGDFEQFF; cdr3_nt: TGTGCCATCAGTGAAGGACTAGGTGATTTTGAGCAGTTCTTC; clone_size: NA; v_call: TRBV10-3; j_call: TRBJ2-1; d_call: TRBD2
cdr3_aa: CASSLEIRGNSPLHF; cdr3_nt: TGTGCCAGCAGCTTGGAAATAAGGGGTAATTCACCCCTCCACTTT; clone_size: few; v_call: TRBV5-5; j_call: TRBJ1-6; d_call: NA
cdr3_aa: CASSQDRSGGSIQETQYF; cdr3_nt: TGTGCCAGCAGCCAAGATAGGTCCGGGGGGAGTATCCAAGAGACCCAGTACTTC; clone_size: NA; v_call: TRBV14; j_call: TRBJ2-5; d_call: TRBD2
cdr3_aa: CASSYVGQGGNTIYF; cdr3_nt: TGTGCCAGCAGTTACGTCGGACAGGGAGGAAACACCATATATTTT; clone_size: NA; v_call: TRBV6-5; j_call: TRBJ1-3; d_call: TRBD1
cdr3_aa: CASSIIYRGPNNEQFF; cdr3_nt: TGTGCCAGCAGCATTATCTACAGGGGGCCGAACAATGAGCAGTTCTTC; clone_size: NA; v_call: TRBV7-9; j_call: TRBJ2-1; d_call: TRBD1
cdr3_aa: CASSQFPRRTGELFF; cdr3_nt: TGTGCCAGCAGCCAATTCCCCAGGAGGACCGGGGAGCTGTTTTTT; clone_size: NA; v_call: TRBV7-9; j_call: TRBJ2-2; d_call: NA
cdr3_aa: CASSPGQIHSPLHF; cdr3_nt: TGCGCCAGCAGCCCGGGACAGATTCATTCACCCCTCCACTTT; clone_size: NA; v_call: TRBV5-1; j_call: TRBJ1-6; d_call: TRBD1
cdr3_aa: CASSKWGQNTEAFF; cdr3_nt: TGTGCCAGCAGCAAATGGGGGCAAAACACTGAAGCTTTCTTT; clone_size: NA; v_call: TRBV5-6; j_call: TRBJ1-1; d_call: NA
cdr3_aa: CASRHRTEQYF; cdr3_nt: TGTGCCAGCAGACATCGTACCGAGCAGTACTTC; clone_size: NA; v_call: TRBV6-5; j_call: TRBJ2-7; d_call: NA
cdr3_aa: CASSSQGAHTEAFF; cdr3_nt: TGCGCCAGCAGCTCCCAGGGGGCGCACACTGAAGCTTTCTTT; clone_size: NA; v_call: TRBV5-1; j_call: TRBJ1-1; d_call: TRBD1
cdr3_aa: CATGDRDATNEKLFF; cdr3_nt: TGTGCCACAGGGGACAGGGATGCAACTAATGAAAAACTGTTTTTT; clone_size: NA; v_call: TRBV24-1; j_call: TRBJ1-4; d_call: TRBD1
cdr3_aa: CAIGAGVETGELFF; cdr3_nt: TGTGCCATCGGGGCAGGAGTGGAAACCGGGGAGCTGTTTTTT; clone_size: NA; v_call: TRBV10-3; j_call: TRBJ2-2; d_call: NA